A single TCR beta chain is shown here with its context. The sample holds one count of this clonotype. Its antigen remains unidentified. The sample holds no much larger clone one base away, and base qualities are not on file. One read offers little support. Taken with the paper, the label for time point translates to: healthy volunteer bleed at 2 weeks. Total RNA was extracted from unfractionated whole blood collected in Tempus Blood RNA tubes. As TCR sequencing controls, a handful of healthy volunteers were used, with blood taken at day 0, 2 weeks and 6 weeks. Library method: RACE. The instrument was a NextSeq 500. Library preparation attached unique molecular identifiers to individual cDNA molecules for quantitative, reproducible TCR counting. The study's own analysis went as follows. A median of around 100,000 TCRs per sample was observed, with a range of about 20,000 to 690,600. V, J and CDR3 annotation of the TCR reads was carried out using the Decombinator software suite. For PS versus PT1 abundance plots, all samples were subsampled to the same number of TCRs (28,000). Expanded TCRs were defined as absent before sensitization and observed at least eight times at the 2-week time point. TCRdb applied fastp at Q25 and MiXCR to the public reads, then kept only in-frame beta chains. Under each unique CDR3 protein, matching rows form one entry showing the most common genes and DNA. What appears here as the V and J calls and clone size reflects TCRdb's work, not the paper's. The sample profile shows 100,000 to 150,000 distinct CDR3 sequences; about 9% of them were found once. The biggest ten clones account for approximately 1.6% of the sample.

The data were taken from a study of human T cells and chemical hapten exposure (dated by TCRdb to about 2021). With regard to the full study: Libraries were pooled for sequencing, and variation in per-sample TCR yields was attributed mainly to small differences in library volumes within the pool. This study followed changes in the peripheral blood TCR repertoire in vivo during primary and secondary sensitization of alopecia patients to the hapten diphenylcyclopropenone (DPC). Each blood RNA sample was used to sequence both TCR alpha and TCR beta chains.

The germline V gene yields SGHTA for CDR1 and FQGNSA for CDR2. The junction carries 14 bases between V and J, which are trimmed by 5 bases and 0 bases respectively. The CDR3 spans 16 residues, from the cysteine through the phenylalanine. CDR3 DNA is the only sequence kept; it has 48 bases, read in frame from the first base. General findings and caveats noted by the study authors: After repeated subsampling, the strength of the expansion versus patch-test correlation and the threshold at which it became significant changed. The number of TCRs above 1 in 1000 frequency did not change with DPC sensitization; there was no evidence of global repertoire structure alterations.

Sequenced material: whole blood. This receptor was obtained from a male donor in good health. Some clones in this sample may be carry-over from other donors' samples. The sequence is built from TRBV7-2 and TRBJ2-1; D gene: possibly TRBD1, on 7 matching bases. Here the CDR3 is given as CASSPAGGSSYNEQFF. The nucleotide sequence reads TGTGCCAGCAGCCCCGCAGGGGGGAGCTCCTACAATGAGCAGTTCTTC.